The 12 T cell receptor beta chains reported below all come from one sample, sequenced in a study of T cell responses to AZD1222 COVID-19 vaccine. Some clones are missing from TCRdb's copy, which holds only in-frame ones; the method was immunoSEQ multiplex PCR. The sample lists around 140,000 clones; almost 85% were seen once. Sequenced material: peripheral blood, taken 28 days after the second dose of the MenACWY control vaccine. These receptors were obtained from an adult who received the MenACWY meningococcal vaccine as a control.

The chain has TRBV9 and TRBJ1-2, with D uncertain. Trimming left V 0 bases short and J 3 bases short, with 6 bases between. This CDR3 spans 13 amino acids. The germline V gene has CDR1 SGDLS and CDR2 YYNGEE. The CDR3 is CASSVEADYGYTF. The CDR3 DNA follows: TGTGCCAGCAGCGTAGAAGCAGACTATGGCTACACCTTC.

The sample holds a few counts of this clone. This chain joins TRBV15 and TRBJ1-5, with D unclear. V was pared by 1 base and J by 4 bases, with 2 bases between. Germline V gives CDR1 LNHNV, CDR2 YYDKDF (reference sequence). CDR3 length: 12 residues. In nucleotides, the CDR3 is TGTGCCACCAGCAGAGCGAATCAGCCCCAGCATTTT. Protein sequence: CATSRANQPQHF.

The chain is built from TRBV7-2 and TRBJ2-3; TRBD2 matches 11 bases. V gave up 1 base and J gave up 4 bases; unmatched junction bases: 1. The length of the CDR3 is 15 residues. CDR1 and CDR2 (germline): SGHTA, FQGNSA. The CDR3 DNA follows: TGTGCCAGCAGCTTAGAACTAGCGGGGGCAGATACGCAGTATTTT. Residues: CASSLELAGADTQYF.

The V gene is TRBV6-5, the J gene TRBJ1-2, with D unclear. The germline V gene has CDR1 MNHEY and CDR2 SVGAGI. Trimming pared 4 bases from V and 4 bases from J, leaving 4 bases between. This CDR3 contains 11 residues. The CDR3 protein is CASSSGYGYTF. The CDR3 DNA follows: TGTGCCAGCAGTTCGGGCTATGGCTACACCTTC.

This sequence joins TRBV6-5 and TRBJ1-5; the D gene is possibly TRBD1 (5 bases). CDR1 and CDR2 (germline): MNHEY, SVGAGI. This CDR3 contains 15 residues. With 5 bases removed from V and 1 base from J, the gap between germline ends came to 12 bases. CDR3: CASSPTRGSNQPQHF. CDR3 DNA sequence: TGTGCCAGCAGTCCTACCCGGGGGAGCAATCAGCCCCAGCATTTT.

In this sample, this clone turned up once. The chain joins TRBV6-1 to TRBJ1-3, with 8 nucleotides matching TRBD1. CDR1 MNHNS and CDR2 SASEGT come from the germline V gene. With 4 bases clipped from V and 0 bases from J, the junction kept 8 bases outside the gene matches. The CDR3 is made up of 17 amino acids. CDR3 in amino acids: CASSVGQGLLSGNTIYF. Written as DNA, the CDR3 is TGTGCCAGCAGTGTTGGACAGGGCCTCCTCTCTGGAAACACCATATATTTT.

This chain connects TRBV9 to TRBJ1-6, with 10 nucleotides matching TRBD1. The CDR3 length is 16 residues. V trimming: 3 bases; J trimming: 7 bases; junction bases outside the gene matches: 7. The germline CDR1 and CDR2 sequences are SGDLS and YYNGEE. The DNA of the CDR3 is TGTGCCAGCAGCGGAACGACAGGGGGCCCGAATTCACCCCTCCACTTT. Protein sequence: CASSGTTGGPNSPLHF.

J is TRBJ1-6 and V is TRBV28; 8 bases agree with TRBD1. Germline assignment: CDR1 MDHEN and CDR2 SYDVKM. V shed 2 bases, J shed 9 bases, and the junction held 12 bases outside the gene matches. The CDR3 has 17 amino acids. The DNA of the CDR3 is TGTGCCAGCAGTTTAGCGTCTGGGCAGGGGGCGCGTTCACCCCTCCACTTT. Its translation is CASSLASGQGARSPLHF. Based on the CDR3 plus reference TRBV28 and TRBJ1-6, the full variable domain is DVKVTQSSRYLVKRTGEKVFLECVQDMDHENMFWYRQDPGLGLRLIYFSYDVKMKEKGDIPEGYSVSREKKERFSLILESASTNQTSMYLCASSLASGQGARSPLHFGNGTRLTVT.

This chain joins TRBV19 and TRBJ1-5, with D hard to call. The CDR3 totals 14 residues. The V end lost 6 bases, the J end lost 6 bases, and 15 bases lay between the germline ends. CDR1 LNHDA and CDR2 SQIVND come from the germline V gene (reference sequence). CDR3 protein: CASRVGKDRQPQHF. The CDR3 DNA follows: TGTGCCAGTAGAGTAGGGAAGGATCGTCAGCCCCAGCATTTT.

This clone was picked up many times. The V gene is TRBV29-1, the J gene TRBJ2-6; 7 nucleotides line up with TRBD1. The CDR3 sequence is 16 residues long. Germline trimming cut 8 bases from V and 1 base from J; bases unmatched to any gene: 11. Looked up from germline, CDR1 is SQVTM and CDR2 is ANQGSEA. The CDR3 protein is CSQPEGAMSGANVLTF. The CDR3 DNA follows: TGCAGCCAGCCAGAGGGGGCCATGTCTGGGGCCAACGTCCTGACTTTC. Full variable domain (outside the CDR3, taken from reference TRBV29-1 and TRBJ2-6): SAVISQKPSRDICQRGTSLTIQCQVDSQVTMMFWYRQQPGQSLTLIATANQGSEATYESGFVIDKFPISRPNLTFSTLTVSNMSPEDSSIYLCSQPEGAMSGANVLTFGAGSRLTVL.

The gene calls are TRBV11-2 and TRBJ2-2; no clear D. This CDR3 has 14 residues. Germline assignment: CDR1 SGHAT and CDR2 FQNNGV. The V end was cut by 7 bases, the J end by 1 base, with 10 bases between. The CDR3 loop is CASTRPRNTGELFF. The CDR3 region has the DNA TGTGCCAGCACCCGACCAAGGAACACCGGGGAGCTGTTTTTT.

This chain connects TRBV29-1 to TRBJ2-2; 7 nucleotides align to TRBD1. The CDR3 has 14 amino acids. The V gene's germline CDR1 is SQVTM and CDR2 ANQGSEA. V shed 5 bases and J 1 base; nucleotides not matched to a gene: 4. CDR3 residues: CSVRTGLNTGELFF. CDR3 DNA: TGCAGCGTTCGGACAGGCTTGAACACCGGGGAGCTGTTTTTT.